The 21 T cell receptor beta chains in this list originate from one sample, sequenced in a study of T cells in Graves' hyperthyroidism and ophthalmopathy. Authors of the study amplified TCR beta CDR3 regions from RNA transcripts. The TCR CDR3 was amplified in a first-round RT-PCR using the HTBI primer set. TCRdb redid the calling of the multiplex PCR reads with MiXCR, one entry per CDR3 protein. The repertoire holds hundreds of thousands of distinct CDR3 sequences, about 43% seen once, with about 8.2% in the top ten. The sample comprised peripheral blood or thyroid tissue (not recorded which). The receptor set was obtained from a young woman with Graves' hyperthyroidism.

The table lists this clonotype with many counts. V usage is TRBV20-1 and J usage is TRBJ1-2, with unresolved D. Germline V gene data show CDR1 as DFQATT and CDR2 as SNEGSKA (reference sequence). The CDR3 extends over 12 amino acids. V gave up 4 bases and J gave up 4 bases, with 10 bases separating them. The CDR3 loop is CSAMASRYGYTF. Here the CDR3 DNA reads TGCAGTGCTATGGCCAGCCGCTATGGCTACACCTTC.

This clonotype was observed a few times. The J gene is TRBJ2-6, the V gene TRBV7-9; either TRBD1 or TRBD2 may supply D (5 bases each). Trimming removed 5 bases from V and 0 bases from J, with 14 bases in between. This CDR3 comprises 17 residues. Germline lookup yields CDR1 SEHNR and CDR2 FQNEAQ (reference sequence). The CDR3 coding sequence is TGTGCCAGCAGCCAAGGGGACGCCAGCTCTGGGGCCAACGTCCTGACTTTC. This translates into CASSQGDASSGANVLTF.

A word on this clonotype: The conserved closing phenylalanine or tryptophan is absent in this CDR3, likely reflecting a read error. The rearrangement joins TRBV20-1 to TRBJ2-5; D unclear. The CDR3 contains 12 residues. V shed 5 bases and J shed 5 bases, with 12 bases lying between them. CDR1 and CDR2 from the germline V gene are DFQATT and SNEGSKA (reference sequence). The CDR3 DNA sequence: TGCAGTGCTGCGCGAGATGGGGAGACCCAGTACCTC. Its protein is CSAARDGETQYL.

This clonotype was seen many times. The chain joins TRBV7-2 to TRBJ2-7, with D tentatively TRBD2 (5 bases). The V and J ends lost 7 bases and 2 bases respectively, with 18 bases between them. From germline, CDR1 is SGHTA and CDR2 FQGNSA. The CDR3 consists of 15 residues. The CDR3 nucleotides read TGTGCCAGCACCGATCCTAGCTCCTACGCCTACGAGCAGTACTTC. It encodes CASTDPSSYAYEQYF.

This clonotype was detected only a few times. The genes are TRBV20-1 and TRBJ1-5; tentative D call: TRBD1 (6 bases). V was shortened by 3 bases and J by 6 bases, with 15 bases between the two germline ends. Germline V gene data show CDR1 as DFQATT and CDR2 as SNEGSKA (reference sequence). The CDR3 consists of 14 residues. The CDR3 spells CSASRQGLSQPQHF. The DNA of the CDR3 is TGCAGTGCTAGTAGGCAGGGGTTGTCTCAGCCCCAGCATTTT.

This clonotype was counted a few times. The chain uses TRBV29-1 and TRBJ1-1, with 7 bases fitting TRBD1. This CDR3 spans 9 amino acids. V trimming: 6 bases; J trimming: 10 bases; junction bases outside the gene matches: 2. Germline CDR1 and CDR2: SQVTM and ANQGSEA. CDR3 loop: CSVTGAAFF. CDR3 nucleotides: TGCAGCGTAACAGGGGCAGCTTTCTTT.

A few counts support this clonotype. The CDR3 spells CASSTDRDQETQYF. In DNA, the CDR3 is TGTGCCAGCAGCACAGACAGGGATCAAGAGACCCAGTACTTC. This chain links TRBV12-3 or TRBV12-4 with TRBJ2-5; 7 bases fit TRBD1. This CDR3 has 14 amino acids. Unmatched junction bases numbered 6, after V lost 6 bases and J lost 2 bases.

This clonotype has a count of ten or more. CDR3 protein: CASSVERGTEAFF. DNA for the CDR3: TGTGCCAGCAGCGTAGAGCGGGGCACTGAAGCTTTCTTT. The chain has TRBV9 and TRBJ1-1; D not resolved. The CDR3 totals 13 residues. Germline-derived CDR1 and CDR2 are SGDLS and YYNGEE. V lost 0 bases, J lost 4 bases, and 7 bases lay in between.

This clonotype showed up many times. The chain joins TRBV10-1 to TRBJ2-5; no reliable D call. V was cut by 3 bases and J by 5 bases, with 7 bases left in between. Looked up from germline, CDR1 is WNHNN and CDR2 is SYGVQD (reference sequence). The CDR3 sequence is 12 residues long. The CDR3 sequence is CASSDGPETQYF. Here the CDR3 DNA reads TGCGCCAGCAGTGATGGTCCGGAGACCCAGTACTTC.

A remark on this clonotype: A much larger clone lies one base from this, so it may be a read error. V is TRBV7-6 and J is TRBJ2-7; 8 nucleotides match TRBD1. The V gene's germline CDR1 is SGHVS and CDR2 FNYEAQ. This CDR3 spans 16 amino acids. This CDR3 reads CASTLGYGQGRSEQYF. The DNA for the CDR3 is TGTGCCAGCACCTTAGGATATGGACAGGGTCGTAGCGAGCAGTACTTC.

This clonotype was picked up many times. The CDR3 here is CASSGSDASYEQYF. CDR3 nucleotide sequence: TGTGCCAGCAGCGGATCGGACGCTTCCTACGAGCAGTACTTC. The V gene is TRBV7-9, the J gene TRBJ2-7; no definite D call. Germline CDR1 is SEHNR and CDR2 is FQNEAQ (reference sequence). Trimming pared 5 bases from V and 1 base from J, leaving 12 bases between. The CDR3 is 14 residues long.

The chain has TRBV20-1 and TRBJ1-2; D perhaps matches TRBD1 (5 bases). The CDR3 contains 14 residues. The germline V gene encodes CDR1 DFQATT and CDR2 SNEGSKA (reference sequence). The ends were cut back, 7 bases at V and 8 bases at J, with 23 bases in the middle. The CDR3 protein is CSGRGKGRVEGYTF. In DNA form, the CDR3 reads TGCAGTGGACGTGGAAAGGGCAGGGTAGAAGGCTACACCTTC.

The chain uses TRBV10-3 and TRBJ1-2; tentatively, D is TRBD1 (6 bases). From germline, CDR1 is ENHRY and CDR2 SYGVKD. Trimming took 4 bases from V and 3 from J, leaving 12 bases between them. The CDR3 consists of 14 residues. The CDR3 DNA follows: TGTGCCATCAGTGCTTTGGACAGCTACTATGGCTACACCTTC. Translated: CAISALDSYYGYTF.

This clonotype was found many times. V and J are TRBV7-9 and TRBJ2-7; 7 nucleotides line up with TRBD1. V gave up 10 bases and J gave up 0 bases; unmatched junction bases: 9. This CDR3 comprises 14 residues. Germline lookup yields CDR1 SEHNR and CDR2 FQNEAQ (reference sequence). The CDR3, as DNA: TGTGCCACCGGACAGGCCCTAGACTCCTACGAGCAGTACTTC. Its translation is CATGQALDSYEQYF.

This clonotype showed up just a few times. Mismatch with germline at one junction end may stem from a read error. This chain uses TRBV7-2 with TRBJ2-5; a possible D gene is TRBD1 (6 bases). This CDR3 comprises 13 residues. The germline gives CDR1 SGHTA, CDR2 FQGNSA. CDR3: CASNLGGEQPQYF. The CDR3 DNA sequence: TGTGCCAGCAACTTAGGGGGTGAACAGCCCCAGTACTTC.

The CDR3 DNA is TGTGCCAGCAGCCTGACCATCTACAATGAGCAGTTCTTC. Encoded protein: CASSLTIYNEQFF. V is TRBV2 and J is TRBJ2-7; no clear D. Gene TRBJ2-1 matches the end of the DNA better, so the J call may be wrong. Germline CDR1 is SNHLY and CDR2 is FYNNEI. CDR3 length: 13 amino acids.

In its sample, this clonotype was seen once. The CDR3 DNA follows: TGTGCCAGCAGCTTACACCTAGCGGGAGGGACCGGGGGAGAGCAGTTCTTC. Amino acids: CASSLHLAGGTGGEQFF. The genes are TRBV7-8 and TRBJ2-5, with 12 bases that match TRBD2. Gene TRBJ2-1 matches the end of the DNA better, so the J call may be wrong. The CDR3 totals 17 residues. Germline loops: CDR1 SGHVS, CDR2 FQNEAQ.

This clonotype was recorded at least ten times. The CDR3 sequence is CASSLDGGGYGYTF. CDR3 bases: TGTGCCAGCAGCTTGGACGGGGGTGGCTATGGCTACACCTTC. V is TRBV7-9 and J is TRBJ1-2, with D perhaps TRBD1 (5 bases). The V end was cut by 3 bases, the J end by 4 bases, with 12 bases between. The CDR3 contains 14 residues. CDR1 and CDR2 (germline): SEHNR, FQNEAQ (reference sequence).

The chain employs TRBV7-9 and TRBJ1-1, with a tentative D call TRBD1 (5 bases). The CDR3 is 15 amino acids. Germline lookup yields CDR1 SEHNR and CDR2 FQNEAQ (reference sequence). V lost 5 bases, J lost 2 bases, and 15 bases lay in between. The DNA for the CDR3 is TGTGCCAGCAGCCGACAGCGTCCGAAAAACACTGAAGCTTTCTTT. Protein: CASSRQRPKNTEAFF.

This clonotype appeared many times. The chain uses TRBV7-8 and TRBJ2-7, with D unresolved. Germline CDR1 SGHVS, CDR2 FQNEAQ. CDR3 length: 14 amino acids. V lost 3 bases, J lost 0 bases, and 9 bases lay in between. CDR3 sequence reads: CASSLMGSSYEQYF. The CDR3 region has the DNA TGTGCCAGCAGCTTGATGGGTAGCTCCTACGAGCAGTACTTC.

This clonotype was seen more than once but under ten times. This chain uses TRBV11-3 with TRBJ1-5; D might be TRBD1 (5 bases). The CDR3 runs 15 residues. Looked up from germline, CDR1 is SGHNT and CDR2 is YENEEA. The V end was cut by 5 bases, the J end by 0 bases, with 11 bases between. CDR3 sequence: CASSQGVDSNQPQHF. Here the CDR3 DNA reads TGTGCCAGCAGCCAAGGGGTGGATAGCAATCAGCCCCAGCATTTT.